The 15 T cell receptor beta chains below come from one sample, sequenced in a study of Ad26.COV2.S vaccination and SARS-CoV-2 variants. The repertoire was sequenced with immunoSEQ multiplex PCR; TCRdb's copy has only in-frame clones and lacks some. The data hold 400,000 to 450,000 clones, with 90% observed a single time. The treatment is: about 20 received Ad26.COV2.S at low or high dose, single or two shots; about five received placebo; per-sample allocation not given. Day 63 after the first vaccine or placebo injection was the time point for sampling. The specimen was peripheral blood, collected in a trial of Ad26.COV2.S vaccine versus placebo. These receptors were obtained from a person aged 18-65 years who received the Ad26.COV2.S COVID-19 vaccine or a placebo.

The genes are TRBV20-1 and TRBJ2-3; 8 bases agree with TRBD2. CDR1 and CDR2 from the germline V gene are DFQATT and SNEGSKA (reference sequence). Unmatched junction bases numbered 8, after V lost 3 bases and J lost 0 bases. The CDR3 totals 16 residues. In DNA, the CDR3 is TGCAGTGCTAGTGGGACGTCTAGCGGGAGCACAGATACGCAGTATTTT. Amino acid sequence: CSASGTSSGSTDTQYF.

This chain joins TRBV11-3 and TRBJ2-1, with D perhaps matching TRBD2 (6 bases). The germline V gene has CDR1 SGHNT and CDR2 YENEEA. The CDR3 sequence is 15 residues long. Trimming shortened V by 4 bases and J by 0 bases, and 10 bases separated the two germline ends. CDR3 protein: CASSSLASSYNEQFF. DNA of the CDR3: TGTGCCAGCAGCTCTCTAGCGAGCTCCTACAATGAGCAGTTCTTC.

This CDR3 is CASSSSQRNEKLFF. The CDR3 nucleotides are TGTGCCAGCAGTTCTTCACAGCGAAATGAAAAACTGTTTTTT. The V and J genes are TRBV6-5 and TRBJ1-4; D remains unclear. CDR1 and CDR2 from the germline V gene are MNHEY and SVGAGI. This CDR3 is built from 14 residues. Trimming shortened V by 4 bases and J by 5 bases, and 11 bases separated the two germline ends.

This chain uses TRBV4-3 with TRBJ2-1; D may be TRBD2 (6 bases). This CDR3 is 17 amino acids long. V was clipped by 0 bases and J by 6 bases, with 18 bases between them. Germline CDR1 is LGHNA and CDR2 is YSLEER. CDR3 coding DNA: TGCGCCAGCAGCCAAGAAATCGGTAGGGGTAGCGGCAATGAGCAGTTCTTC. It is translated as CASSQEIGRGSGNEQFF.

The chain couples TRBV14 to TRBJ2-1; D is ambiguous. This CDR3 contains 14 residues. V shed 1 base and J shed 3 bases, with 7 bases lying between them. CDR1 is SGHDN, CDR2 FVKESK, per germline. The CDR3 coding sequence is TGTGCCAGCAGCCAAGCGGCTGGCTACAATGAGCAGTTCTTC. Residues: CASSQAAGYNEQFF.

This clone was recorded only once. The chain recombines TRBV4-1 with TRBJ2-7, with D possibly matching TRBD2 (6 bases). Trimming left V 0 bases short and J 3 bases short, with 12 bases between. The V gene's germline CDR1 is MGHRA and CDR2 YSYEKL. CDR3 length: 15 amino acids. CDR3 region: CASSQEGMGGYEQYF. The CDR3 bases are TGCGCCAGCAGCCAAGAAGGCATGGGGGGCTACGAGCAGTACTTC.

The V call is TRBV10-1, the J call TRBJ2-5; 7 nucleotides align to TRBD2. Germline trimming cut 3 bases from V and 5 bases from J; bases unmatched to any gene: 3. The V gene's germline CDR1 is WNHNN and CDR2 SYGVQD (reference sequence). The CDR3 is made up of 13 amino acids. In DNA, the CDR3 is TGCGCCAGCAGTGATGGGAGGGGTGAGACCCAGTACTTC. Its protein is CASSDGRGETQYF.

V is TRBV28 and J is TRBJ1-2; D is perhaps TRBD1 (6 bases). Germline lookup yields CDR1 MDHEN and CDR2 SYDVKM. This CDR3 is 14 amino acids long. Trimming took off 2 bases at V and 5 bases at J, with 12 bases between the two ends. For the CDR3, the DNA is TGTGCCAGCAGTTTAGGGGGCGCAGAGTATGGCTACACCTTC. Protein product: CASSLGGAEYGYTF.

The chain carries TRBV7-9 and TRBJ2-3, with a possible D match to TRBD2 (6 bases). The V gene lost 1 base and the J gene lost 2 bases, with 7 bases spanning the gap. The CDR3 length is 14 residues. CDR1 and CDR2 (germline): SEHNR, FQNEAQ (reference sequence). In nucleotides, the CDR3 is TGTGCCAGCAGCTTAGTAGCGGCCACAGATACGCAGTATTTT. Translated: CASSLVAATDTQYF.

The V gene is TRBV29-1, the J gene TRBJ1-2; 7 bases fit TRBD1. Losses at the gene ends were 6 bases for V and 4 bases for J; bases not matched to a gene: 17. Germline V gene lookup returns CDR1 SQVTM and CDR2 ANQGSEA. This CDR3 spans 16 amino acids. DNA of the CDR3: TGCAGCGTCCAAATAGGGGTAGGGGGCTATGGCTATGGCTACACCTTC. Amino acids: CSVQIGVGGYGYGYTF.

The genes are TRBV6-2 or TRBV6-3 and TRBJ2-7; 9 nucleotides line up with TRBD1. CDR1 is MNHEY, CDR2 SVGEGT, per germline. The length of the CDR3 is 15 residues. The V and J ends lost 2 bases and 1 base, in that order; junction bases with no gene match: 3. CDR3 DNA sequence: TGTGCCAGCAGTTACGCCGGGACAGGGTCCTACGAGCAGTACTTC. Amino acids: CASSYAGTGSYEQYF.

The gene calls are TRBV4-1 and TRBJ2-7, with 8 bases aligning to TRBD2. This CDR3 contains 16 residues. In germline, CDR1 is MGHRA, CDR2 YSYEKL. Unmatched junction bases numbered 6, after V lost 0 bases and J lost 2 bases. This CDR3 reads CASSQELLAGTYEQYF. CDR3 sequence (DNA): TGCGCCAGCAGCCAAGAATTATTAGCGGGAACCTACGAGCAGTACTTC.

This rearrangement joins TRBV29-1 to TRBJ1-1; D not certain. The germline V and J ends were trimmed by 4 bases and 1 base, with 13 bases remaining between them. This CDR3 region has 14 residues. The germline V gene encodes CDR1 SQVTM and CDR2 ANQGSEA. CDR3 region: CSVAAGPQNTEAFF. For the CDR3, the DNA is TGCAGCGTTGCGGCCGGCCCGCAGAACACTGAAGCTTTCTTT.

The gene calls are TRBV6-2 or TRBV6-3 and TRBJ2-7; a possible D gene is TRBD2 (6 bases). CDR1 is MNHEY, CDR2 SVGEGT, per germline. The CDR3 sequence is 17 residues long. V was shortened by 2 bases and J by 2 bases, with 19 bases between the two germline ends. The CDR3 region has the DNA TGTGCCAGCAGTTACGGGCCCGACCCGGGAGACCCCTACGAGCAGTACTTC. Amino acid sequence: CASSYGPDPGDPYEQYF.

The genes are TRBV4-1 and TRBJ2-7; TRBD2 might be the D (5 bases). This CDR3 has 15 residues. Germline CDR1 is MGHRA and CDR2 is YSYEKL. Trimming removed 0 bases from V and 1 base from J, with 10 bases in between. CDR3 sequence: CASSQDRGKSYEQYF. The CDR3 bases are TGCGCCAGCAGCCAAGATCGAGGGAAATCCTACGAGCAGTACTTC.